The clone carrying this TCR beta chain was detected a few times. Its antigen is still unknown. TCRdb reanalysed the 5' RACE reads using MiXCR and keeps one entry per CDR3 protein. The sample yields hundreds of thousands of distinct CDR3 sequences, about an eighth seen once. The sample is drawn from a study of CD8 T cells in ankylosing spondylitis. Regarding the study as a whole: Seemingly distinctive of ankylosing spondylitis blood was a TCR beta motif formed by eight highly homologous variants.

The CDR3 totals 15 residues. Looked up from germline, CDR1 is SGHRS and CDR2 is YFSETQ. V lost 2 bases, J lost 8 bases, and 17 bases lay in between. Sequences were obtained from blood, either unsorted or a sorted T cell fraction (not recorded which). This TCR was sampled from a male donor with ankylosing spondylitis. The V gene is TRBV5-1, the J gene TRBJ2-1; D may match TRBD1 or TRBD2 (5 bases each). CDR3: CASSFEGPPIDEQFF. CDR3 in DNA: TGCGCCAGCAGCTTTGAGGGACCCCCTATCGATGAGCAGTTCTTC.